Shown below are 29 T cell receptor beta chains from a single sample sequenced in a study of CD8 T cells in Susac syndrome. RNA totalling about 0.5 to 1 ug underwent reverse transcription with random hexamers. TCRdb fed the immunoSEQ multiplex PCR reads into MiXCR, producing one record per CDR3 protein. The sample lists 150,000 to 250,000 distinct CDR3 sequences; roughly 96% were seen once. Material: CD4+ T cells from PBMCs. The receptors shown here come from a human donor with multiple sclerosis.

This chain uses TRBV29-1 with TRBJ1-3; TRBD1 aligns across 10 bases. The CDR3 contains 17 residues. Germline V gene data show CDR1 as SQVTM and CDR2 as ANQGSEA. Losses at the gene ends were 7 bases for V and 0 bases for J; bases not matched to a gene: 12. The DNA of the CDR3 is TGCAGCGCCAGGACAGGGGGAGACCTTTTCTCTGGAAACACCATATATTTT. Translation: CSARTGGDLFSGNTIYF. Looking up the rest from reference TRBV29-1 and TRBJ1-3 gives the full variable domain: SAVISQKPSRDICQRGTSLTIQCQVDSQVTMMFWYRQQPGQSLTLIATANQGSEATYESGFVIDKFPISRPNLTFSTLTVSNMSPEDSSIYLCSARTGGDLFSGNTIYFGEGSWLTVV.

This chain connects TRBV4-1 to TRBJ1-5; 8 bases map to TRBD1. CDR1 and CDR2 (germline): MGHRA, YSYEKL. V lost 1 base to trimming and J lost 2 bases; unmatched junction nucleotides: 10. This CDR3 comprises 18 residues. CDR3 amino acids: CASSQGDHRGQGNQPQHF. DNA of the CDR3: TGCGCCAGCAGCCAAGGGGATCACCGGGGACAGGGCAATCAGCCCCAGCATTTT.

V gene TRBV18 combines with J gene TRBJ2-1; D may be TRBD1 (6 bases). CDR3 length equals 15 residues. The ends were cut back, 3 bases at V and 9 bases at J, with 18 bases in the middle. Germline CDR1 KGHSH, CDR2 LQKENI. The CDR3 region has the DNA TGTGCCAGCTCACCTCCCTTAGGGTCGGACAGTGAGCAGTTCTTC. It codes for CASSPPLGSDSEQFF.

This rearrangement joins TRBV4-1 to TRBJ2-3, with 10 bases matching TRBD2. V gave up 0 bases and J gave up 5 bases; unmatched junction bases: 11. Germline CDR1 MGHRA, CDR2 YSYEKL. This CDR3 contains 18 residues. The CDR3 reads CASSQEGVAGGVVDTQYF. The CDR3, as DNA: TGCGCCAGCAGCCAAGAAGGGGTAGCGGGGGGCGTGGTAGATACGCAGTATTTT.

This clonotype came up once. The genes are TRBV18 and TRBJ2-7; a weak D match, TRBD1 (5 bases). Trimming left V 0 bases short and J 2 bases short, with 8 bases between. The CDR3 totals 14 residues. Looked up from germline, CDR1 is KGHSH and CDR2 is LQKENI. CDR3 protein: CASSPPGLPYEQYF. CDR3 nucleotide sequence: TGTGCCAGCTCACCACCGGGGCTGCCCTACGAGCAGTACTTC.

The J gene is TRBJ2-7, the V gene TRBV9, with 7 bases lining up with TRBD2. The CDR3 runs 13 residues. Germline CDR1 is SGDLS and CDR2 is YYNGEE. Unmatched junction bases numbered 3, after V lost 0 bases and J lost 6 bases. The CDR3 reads CASSVAGEGEQYF. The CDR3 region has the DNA TGTGCCAGCAGCGTAGCGGGGGAGGGCGAGCAGTACTTC. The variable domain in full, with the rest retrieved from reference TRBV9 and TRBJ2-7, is DSGVTQTPKHLITATGQRVTLRCSPRSGDLSVYWYQQSLDQGLQFLIQYYNGEERAKGNILERFSAQQFPDLHSELNLSSLELGDSALYFCASSVAGEGEQYFGPGTRLTVT.

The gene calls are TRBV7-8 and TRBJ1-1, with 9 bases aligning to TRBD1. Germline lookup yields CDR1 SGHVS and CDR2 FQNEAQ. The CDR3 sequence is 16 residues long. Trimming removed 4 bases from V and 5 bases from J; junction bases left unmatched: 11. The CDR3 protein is CASSSLQGALTTEAFF. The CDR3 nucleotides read TGTGCCAGCAGCTCACTACAGGGGGCGCTGACTACTGAAGCTTTCTTT.

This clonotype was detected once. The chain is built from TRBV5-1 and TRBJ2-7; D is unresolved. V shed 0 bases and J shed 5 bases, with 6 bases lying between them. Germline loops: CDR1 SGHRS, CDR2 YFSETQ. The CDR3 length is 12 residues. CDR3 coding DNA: TGCGCCAGCAGCTTGGACGGCAACGAGCAGTACTTC. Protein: CASSLDGNEQYF.

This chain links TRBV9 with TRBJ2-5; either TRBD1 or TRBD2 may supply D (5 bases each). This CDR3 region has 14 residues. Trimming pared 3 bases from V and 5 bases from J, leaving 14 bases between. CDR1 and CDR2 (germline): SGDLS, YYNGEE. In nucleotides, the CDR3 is TGTGCCAGCAGCGCCGAGGGGACGGGGGAGACCCAGTACTTC. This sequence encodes CASSAEGTGETQYF.

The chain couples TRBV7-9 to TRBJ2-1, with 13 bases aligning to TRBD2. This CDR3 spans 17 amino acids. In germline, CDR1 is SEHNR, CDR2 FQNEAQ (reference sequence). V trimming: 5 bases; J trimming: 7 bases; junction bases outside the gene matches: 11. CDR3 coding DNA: TGTGCCAGCAGCATTACCGGGACTAGCGGGACTTATAATGAGCAGTTCTTC. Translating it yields CASSITGTSGTYNEQFF.

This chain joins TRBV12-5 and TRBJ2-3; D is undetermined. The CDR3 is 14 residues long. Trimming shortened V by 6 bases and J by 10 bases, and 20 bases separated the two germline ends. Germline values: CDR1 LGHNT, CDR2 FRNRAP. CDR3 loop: CASGRPGFGIAQYF. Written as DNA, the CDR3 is TGTGCTAGTGGCCGCCCCGGATTTGGCATCGCGCAGTATTTT.

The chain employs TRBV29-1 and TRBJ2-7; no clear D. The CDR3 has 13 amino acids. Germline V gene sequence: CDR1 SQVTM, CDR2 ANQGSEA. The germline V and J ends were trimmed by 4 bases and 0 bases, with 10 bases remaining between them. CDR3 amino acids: CSVVVTASYEQYF. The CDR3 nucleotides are TGCAGCGTTGTCGTGACGGCCTCCTACGAGCAGTACTTC.

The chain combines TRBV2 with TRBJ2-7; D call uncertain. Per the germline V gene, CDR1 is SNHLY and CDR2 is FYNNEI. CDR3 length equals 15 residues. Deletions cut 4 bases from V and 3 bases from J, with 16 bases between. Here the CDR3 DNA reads TGTGCCAGCAGTGCTAACCCTTCGAACCACTACGAGCAGTACTTC. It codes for CASSANPSNHYEQYF.

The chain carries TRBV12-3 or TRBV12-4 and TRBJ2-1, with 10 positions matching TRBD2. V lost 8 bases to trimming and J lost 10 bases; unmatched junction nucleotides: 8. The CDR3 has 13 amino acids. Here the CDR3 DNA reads TGTGCCAGCTGGGCTAGCGGGAGCTACGAGCAGTTCTTC. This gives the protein CASWASGSYEQFF.

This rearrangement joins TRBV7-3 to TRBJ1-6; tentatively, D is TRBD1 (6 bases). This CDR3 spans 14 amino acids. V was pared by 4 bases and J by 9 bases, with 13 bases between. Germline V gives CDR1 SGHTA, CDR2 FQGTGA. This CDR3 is CASSSHSTGSPLHF. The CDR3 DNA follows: TGTGCCAGCAGCTCCCACTCGACAGGTTCACCCCTCCACTTT.

The CDR3 loop reads CASSFYGTGVWLYF. CDR3 nucleotide sequence: TGTGCCAGCAGTTTTTACGGGACAGGGGTCTGGCTGTATTTT. The genes are TRBV12-3 or TRBV12-4 and TRBJ2-3, with 10 nucleotides matching TRBD1. V was pared by 3 bases and J by 14 bases, with 11 bases of the junction left unmatched. This CDR3 comprises 14 residues.

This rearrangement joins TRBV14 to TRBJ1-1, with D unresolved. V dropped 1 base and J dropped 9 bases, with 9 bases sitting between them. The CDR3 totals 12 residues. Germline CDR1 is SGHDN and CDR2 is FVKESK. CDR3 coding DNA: TGTGCCAGCAGCCAAGGCTCAGTTAAAGCTTTCTTT. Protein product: CASSQGSVKAFF.

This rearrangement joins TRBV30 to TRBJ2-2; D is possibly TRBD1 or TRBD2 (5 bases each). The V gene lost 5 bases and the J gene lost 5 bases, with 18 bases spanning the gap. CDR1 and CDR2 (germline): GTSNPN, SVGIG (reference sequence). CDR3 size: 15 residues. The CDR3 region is CAWGYGGVRTGELFF. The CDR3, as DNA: TGTGCCTGGGGCTATGGGGGAGTGCGGACCGGGGAGCTGTTTTTT.

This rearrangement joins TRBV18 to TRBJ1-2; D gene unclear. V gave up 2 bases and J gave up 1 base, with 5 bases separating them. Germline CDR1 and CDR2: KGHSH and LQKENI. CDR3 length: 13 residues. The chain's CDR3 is CASSPNSNYGYTF. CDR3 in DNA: TGTGCCAGCTCACCAAACAGTAACTATGGCTACACCTTC.

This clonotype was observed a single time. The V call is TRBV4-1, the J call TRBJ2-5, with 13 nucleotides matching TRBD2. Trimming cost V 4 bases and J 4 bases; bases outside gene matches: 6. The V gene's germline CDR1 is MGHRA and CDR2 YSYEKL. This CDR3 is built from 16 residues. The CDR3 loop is CASSPRLAGGGETQYF. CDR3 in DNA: TGCGCCAGCAGCCCCAGACTAGCGGGGGGCGGAGAGACCCAGTACTTC.

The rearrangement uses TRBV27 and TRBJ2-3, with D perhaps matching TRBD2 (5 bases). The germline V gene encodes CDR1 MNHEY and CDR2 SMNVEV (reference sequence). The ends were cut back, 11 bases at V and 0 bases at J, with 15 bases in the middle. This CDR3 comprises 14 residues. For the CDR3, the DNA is TGTGCCGCCAAAACGGGGTGGAGCACAGATACGCAGTATTTT. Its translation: CAAKTGWSTDTQYF.

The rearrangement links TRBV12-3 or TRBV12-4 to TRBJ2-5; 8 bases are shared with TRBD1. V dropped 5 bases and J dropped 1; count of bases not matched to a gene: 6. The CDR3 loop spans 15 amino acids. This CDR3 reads CASSRDRRFQETQYF. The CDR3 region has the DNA TGTGCCAGCAGTCGGGACAGGAGGTTCCAAGAGACCCAGTACTTC.

The CDR3: CATMEGPNREKLFF. The CDR3 DNA follows: TGTGCCACCATGGAGGGACCCAATCGAGAAAAACTGTTTTTT. The V and J genes are TRBV15 and TRBJ1-4; D is perhaps TRBD1 (5 bases). Trimming took 7 bases from V and 8 from J, leaving 17 bases between them. Germline V gives CDR1 LNHNV, CDR2 YYDKDF (reference sequence). The CDR3 sequence is 14 residues long.

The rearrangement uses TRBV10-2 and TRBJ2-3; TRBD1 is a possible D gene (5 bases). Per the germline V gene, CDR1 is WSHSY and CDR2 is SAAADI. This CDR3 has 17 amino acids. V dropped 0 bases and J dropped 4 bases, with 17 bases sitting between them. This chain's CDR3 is CASSESKKGIPPDTQYF. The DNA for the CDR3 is TGCGCCAGCAGTGAGTCGAAAAAGGGGATCCCTCCAGATACGCAGTATTTT.

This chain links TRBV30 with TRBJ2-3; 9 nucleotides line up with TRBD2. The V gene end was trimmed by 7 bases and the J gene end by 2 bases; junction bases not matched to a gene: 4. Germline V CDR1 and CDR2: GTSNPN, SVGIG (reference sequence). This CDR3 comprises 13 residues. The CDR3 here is CAYERGVTDTQYF. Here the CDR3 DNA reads TGTGCCTACGAGCGGGGGGTCACAGATACGCAGTATTTT.

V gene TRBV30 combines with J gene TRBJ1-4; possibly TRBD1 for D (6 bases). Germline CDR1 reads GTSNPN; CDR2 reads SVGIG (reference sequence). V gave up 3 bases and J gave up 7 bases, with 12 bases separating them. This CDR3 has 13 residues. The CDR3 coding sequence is TGTGCCTGGAGCCTTCAGGGGCCTGAAAAACTGTTTTTT. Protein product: CAWSLQGPEKLFF.

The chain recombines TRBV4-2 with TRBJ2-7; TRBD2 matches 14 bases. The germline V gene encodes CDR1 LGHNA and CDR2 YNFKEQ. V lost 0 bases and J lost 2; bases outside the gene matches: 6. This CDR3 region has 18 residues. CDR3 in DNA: TGTGCCAGCAGCCAAGATGGGAGACTAGCGGGGGGGGCCTACGAGCAGTACTTC. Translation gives CASSQDGRLAGGAYEQYF.

The CDR3 protein is CSVAGVATYEQYF. The CDR3 region has the DNA TGCAGCGTTGCAGGGGTAGCAACCTACGAGCAGTACTTC. V usage is TRBV29-1 and J usage is TRBJ2-7; TRBD1 is a possible D gene (6 bases). V shed 4 bases and J shed 2 bases, with 12 bases lying between them. Germline CDR1 is SQVTM and CDR2 is ANQGSEA. The CDR3 contains 13 residues.

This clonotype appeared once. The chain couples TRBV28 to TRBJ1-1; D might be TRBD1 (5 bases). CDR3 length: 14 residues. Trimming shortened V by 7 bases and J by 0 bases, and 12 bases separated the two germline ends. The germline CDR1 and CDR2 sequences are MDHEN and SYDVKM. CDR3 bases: TGTGCCAGCAACAGCGGGGGGATGAACACTGAAGCTTTCTTT. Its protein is CASNSGGMNTEAFF.